This T cell receptor (beta chain) was found in a study of identical twins. A single record per CDR3 protein comes from TCRdb applying MiXCR to the 5' RACE reads. In the table there are 350,000 or so distinct CDR3 sequences, 9% of which are singletons. Trimming removed 6 bases from V and 0 bases from J, with 15 bases in between. The CDR3 length is 16 residues. Germline V CDR1 and CDR2: MDHEN, SYDVKM. The TCR was taken from a woman between 50 and 59 years old in good health. V usage is TRBV28 and J usage is TRBJ1-5, with a tentative D call TRBD1 (6 bases). The sample was naive T cells sorted from blood. The CDR3 coding sequence is TGTGCCAGCAGCGCCTCCGGGACACCTAGCAATCAGCCCCAGCATTTT. Translation: CASSASGTPSNQPQHF.